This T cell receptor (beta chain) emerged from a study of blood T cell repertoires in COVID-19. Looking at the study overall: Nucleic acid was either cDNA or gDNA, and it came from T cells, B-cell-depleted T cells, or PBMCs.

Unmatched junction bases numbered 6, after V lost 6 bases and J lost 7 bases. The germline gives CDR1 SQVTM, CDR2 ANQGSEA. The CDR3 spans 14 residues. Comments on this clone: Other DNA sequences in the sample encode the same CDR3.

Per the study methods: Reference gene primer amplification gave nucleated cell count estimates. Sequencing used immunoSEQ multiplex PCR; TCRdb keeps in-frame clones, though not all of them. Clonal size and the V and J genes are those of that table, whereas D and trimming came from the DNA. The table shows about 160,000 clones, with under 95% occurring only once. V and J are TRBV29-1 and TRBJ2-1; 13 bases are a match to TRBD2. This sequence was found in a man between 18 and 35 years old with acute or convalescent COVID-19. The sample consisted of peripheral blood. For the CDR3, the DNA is TGCAGCGTCTTACTAGCGGGAGGGCCAAATGAGCAGTTCTTC. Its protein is CSVLLAGGPNEQFF.